This section outlines one T cell receptor (beta chain) sequence together with its context. These data belong to a study of control samples from healthy donors and cancer patients. Some clones are missing from TCRdb's copy, which holds only in-frame ones; the method was immunoSEQ multiplex PCR. The table has fewer than 200,000 clones, 93% seen once. CDR1 is LGHNA, CDR2 YSLEER, per germline. This CDR3 has 19 residues. Unmatched junction bases numbered 10, after V lost 2 bases and J lost 0 bases. This TCR was sampled from a woman in her sixties or seventies in good health. The source material was blood. V gene TRBV4-3 combines with J gene TRBJ1-3; 10 nucleotides align to TRBD1. The CDR3 DNA follows: TGCGCCAGCAGCCAAAGAAACTGGACAGGGGGTTTCTCTGGAAACACCATATATTTT. Translation: CASSQRNWTGGFSGNTIYF.